Ten or more counts support the clone carrying this T cell receptor (beta chain). One entry per CDR3 protein, called by TCRdb with MiXCR from the 5' RACE reads. In the table there are roughly 250,000 distinct CDR3 sequences, around 7.8% of which are singletons. The CDR3 length is 14 residues. V dropped 3 bases and J dropped 4 bases, with 11 bases sitting between them. This entry comes from a study of CD8 T cells in ankylosing spondylitis. The TCR was taken from a male donor with ankylosing spondylitis or in good health (not recorded which). The sequenced sample consisted of blood, either unsorted or a sorted T cell fraction (not recorded which). The chain uses TRBV12-3 or TRBV12-4 and TRBJ2-3; D possibly corresponds to TRBD1 (6 bases). CDR3 sequence reads: CASSFRRGSDTQYF. Written as DNA, the CDR3 is TGTGCCAGCAGTTTTCGCAGGGGATCAGATACGCAGTATTTT.